The 25 T cell receptor beta chains below all came from one sample that was sequenced in a study of T cell responses to AZD1222 COVID-19 vaccine (dated by TCRdb to about 2021). The sample's time point label, decoded: baseline before first vaccination. Library preparation used the immunoSEQ multiplex PCR assay. The clones in this table, taken by TCRdb from immuneACCESS, are in-frame only. Not every clone is retained; where verified, under half of the shortfall comes from an unresolved V gene, and the cause of the rest is unknown. The sample table holds around 97,000 clones, of which about 92% were seen once. About 5% of the sample rests with the top ten. Sequencing was performed on peripheral blood, taken on day 0 of AZD1222 vaccination. These receptors were obtained from an adult in good health.

The V call is TRBV6-1, the J call TRBJ2-7; D may be TRBD2 (6 bases). This CDR3 is built from 15 residues. V was cut by 3 bases and J by 7 bases, with 19 bases left in between. Germline CDR1 reads MNHNS; CDR2 reads SASEGT. CDR3 region: CASSESWDWDGEQYF. The CDR3 DNA reads TGTGCCAGCAGTGAGTCCTGGGACTGGGATGGGGAGCAGTACTTC.

This clone has a handful of counts. The chain couples TRBV7-3 to TRBJ2-6; the D gene is possibly TRBD1 (6 bases). The germline V gene has CDR1 SGHTA and CDR2 FQGTGA. The CDR3 covers 14 residues. The V end was cut by 4 bases, the J end by 5 bases, with 9 bases between. CDR3 bases: TGTGCCAGCAGCTCAGACAGGTGGGCCAACGTCCTGACTTTC. Amino acids: CASSSDRWANVLTF.

This rearrangement joins TRBV7-8 to TRBJ2-5, with D possibly being TRBD2 (6 bases). The CDR3 is 16 amino acids. CDR1 and CDR2 from the germline V gene are SGHVS and FQNEAQ. The ends were cut back, 5 bases at V and 2 bases at J, with 18 bases in the middle. As DNA, the CDR3 is TGTGCCAGCAGCCCTGGAGGGCGGCGGTCACAAGAGACCCAGTACTTC. Its translation is CASSPGGRRSQETQYF. The entire variable domain, with the rest obtained from reference TRBV7-8 and TRBJ2-5, is as follows: GAGVSQSPRYKVAKRGQDVALRCDPISGHVSLFWYQQALGQGPEFLTYFQNEAQLDKSGLPSDRFFAERPEGSVSTLKIQRTQQEDSAVYLCASSPGGRRSQETQYFGPGTRLLVL.

V gene TRBV24-1 combines with J gene TRBJ2-7; 9 bases are shared with TRBD1. J lost 4 bases, V lost 9 bases, and 0 bases had no gene match. From germline, CDR1 is KGHDR and CDR2 SFDVKD. This CDR3 is built from 11 residues. CDR3 region: CATGTGYEQYF. CDR3 nucleotides: TGTGCCACCGGGACAGGGTACGAGCAGTACTTC.

V is TRBV6-5 and J is TRBJ2-3, with 7 positions matching TRBD1. The CDR3 has 14 residues. J lost 2 bases, V lost 5 bases, and 4 bases had no gene match. Germline V lookup: CDR1 MNHEY, CDR2 SVGAGI. The chain's CDR3 is CASSPGQNTDTQYF. DNA for the CDR3: TGTGCCAGCAGTCCGGGACAGAACACAGATACGCAGTATTTT.

This clone was seen only once. The chain carries TRBV27 and TRBJ2-1, with D unclear. CDR1 is MNHEY, CDR2 SMNVEV, per germline (reference sequence). The CDR3 is 12 residues long. Trimming shortened V by 5 bases and J by 10 bases, and 12 bases separated the two germline ends. The CDR3, as DNA: TGTGCCAGCAGTCCCAGTGGAAGAGAGCAGTTCTTC. Amino acids: CASSPSGREQFF.

The rearrangement links TRBV19 to TRBJ2-7; 7 bases match TRBD1. Losses at the gene ends were 5 bases for V and 5 bases for J; bases not matched to a gene: 9. CDR1 is LNHDA, CDR2 SQIVND, per germline (reference sequence). CDR3 length: 14 residues. CDR3 sequence: CASSPTGTDDEQYF. The CDR3 nucleotides are TGTGCCAGTAGTCCAACCGGGACAGATGACGAGCAGTACTTC.

V usage is TRBV24-1 and J usage is TRBJ2-3; maybe TRBD1 (6 bases). Between the trimmed V and J ends, which lost 3 bases and 4 bases, there was a span of 10 bases. The CDR3 is 14 amino acids. Germline values: CDR1 KGHDR, CDR2 SFDVKD. The chain's CDR3 is CATSDPRGSDTQYF. In nucleotides, the CDR3 is TGTGCCACCAGTGATCCCAGGGGCTCAGATACGCAGTATTTT.

The rearrangement links TRBV6-6 to TRBJ1-1, with D possibly TRBD1 on 5 matching bases. Trimming pared 5 bases from V and 2 bases from J, leaving 9 bases between. The germline CDR1 and CDR2 sequences are MNHNY and SVGAGI (reference sequence). The CDR3 has 13 residues. The CDR3 region is CASSPGLNTEAFF. DNA for the CDR3: TGTGCCAGCAGTCCGGGACTCAACACTGAAGCTTTCTTT.

This rearrangement joins TRBV6-5 to TRBJ2-7; no clear D gene. The CDR3 length is 11 residues. V lost 4 bases, J lost 6 bases, and 7 bases lay in between. The germline V gene has CDR1 MNHEY and CDR2 SVGAGI. The CDR3, as DNA: TGTGCCAGCAGTTTCTATGGCGAGCAGTACTTC. It specifies CASSFYGEQYF.

CDR3 sequence (DNA): TGTGCCAGCAGTCTCTTCAGGGGGGATCAGCCCCAGCATTTT. Amino acids: CASSLFRGDQPQHF. The rearrangement links TRBV27 to TRBJ1-5, with 7 bases that match TRBD1. This CDR3 contains 14 residues. From germline, CDR1 is MNHEY and CDR2 SMNVEV (reference sequence). With V trimmed by 5 bases and J by 5 bases, 6 bases remained unmatched.

V and J are TRBV2 and TRBJ1-1, with D possibly being TRBD1 (6 bases). Trimming took 6 bases from V and 4 from J, leaving 15 bases between them. Germline V gene data show CDR1 as SNHLY and CDR2 as FYNNEI. The CDR3 runs to 14 residues. CDR3 protein: CASSPGQIITEAFF. CDR3 sequence (DNA): TGTGCCAGCAGCCCAGGACAGATAATCACTGAAGCTTTCTTT.

With respect to this clone: Other DNA sequences from this sample encode an identical CDR3 as well. The chain recombines TRBV19 with TRBJ1-3; no reliable D call. The CDR3 consists of 14 residues. The V end was cut by 5 bases, the J end by 2 bases, with 10 bases between. The V gene's germline CDR1 is LNHDA and CDR2 SQIVND (reference sequence). The CDR3: CASSRGGTGNTIYF. CDR3 in DNA: TGTGCCAGTAGTCGGGGAGGGACTGGAAACACCATATATTTT. Full variable domain (rest looked up from reference TRBV19 and TRBJ1-3): DGGITQSPKYLFRKEGQNVTLSCEQNLNHDAMYWYRQDPGQGLRLIYYSQIVNDFQKGDIAEGYSVSREKKESFPLTVTSAQKNPTAFYLCASSRGGTGNTIYFGEGSWLTVV.

V and J are TRBV18 and TRBJ2-3, with 8 bases that match TRBD2. V lost 0 bases to trimming and J lost 3 bases; unmatched junction nucleotides: 2. This CDR3 has 15 residues. Germline values: CDR1 KGHSH, CDR2 LQKENI. CDR3 sequence reads: CASSPPSGVTDTQYF. In nucleotides, the CDR3 is TGTGCCAGCTCACCACCTAGCGGGGTTACAGATACGCAGTATTTT.

This chain joins TRBV24-1 and TRBJ1-2; 8 bases fit TRBD1. This CDR3 is built from 16 residues. Germline CDR1 is KGHDR and CDR2 is SFDVKD. The J segment lost 3 bases and the V segment lost 6 bases, leaving 11 bases of the junction unmatched. The CDR3 DNA sequence: TGTGCCACCAGTCCAGGGACAGGCCGGGGGTACTATGGCTACACCTTC. It translates to CATSPGTGRGYYGYTF.

In this sample, this clone turned up once. The genes are TRBV7-8 and TRBJ1-1, with unresolved D. The germline gives CDR1 SGHVS, CDR2 FQNEAQ. Trimming stripped 9 bases from V and 0 bases from J, with 11 bases between. The CDR3 spans 13 residues. For the CDR3, the DNA is TGTGCCAGTCAGGATCCGATGAACACTGAAGCTTTCTTT. This gives the protein CASQDPMNTEAFF.

The CDR3 protein is CASSTWGAETQYF. The CDR3 nucleotides read TGTGCCAGCAGCACCTGGGGGGCGGAGACCCAGTACTTC. The rearrangement uses TRBV5-4 and TRBJ2-5; D is tentatively TRBD1 or TRBD2 (6 bases each). In germline, CDR1 is SGHNT, CDR2 YYREEE (reference sequence). V lost 4 bases to trimming and J lost 5 bases, with 12 bases between them. The CDR3 length is 13 residues.

The chain is built from TRBV18 and TRBJ1-1; possibly TRBD1 for D (5 bases). This CDR3 contains 15 residues. Trimming cost V 0 bases and J 0 bases, with 8 bases left between them. The germline V gene has CDR1 KGHSH and CDR2 LQKENI. The CDR3 region is CASSPPGRVNTEAFF. CDR3 nucleotides: TGTGCCAGCTCACCACCGGGACGGGTGAACACTGAAGCTTTCTTT.

This rearrangement joins TRBV27 to TRBJ1-6; no definite D call. V was clipped by 6 bases and J by 4 bases, with 13 bases between them. The germline CDR1 and CDR2 sequences are MNHEY and SMNVEV (reference sequence). CDR3 size: 15 residues. The CDR3 loop reads CASSSGGTYNSPLHF. CDR3 nucleotides: TGTGCCAGCAGCAGCGGAGGCACGTATAATTCACCCCTCCACTTT.

Here the CDR3 reads CASREGTVLNSPLHF. In DNA, the CDR3 is TGCGCCAGCAGGGAGGGGACAGTCCTTAATTCACCCCTCCACTTT. This chain uses TRBV10-1 with TRBJ1-6; TRBD1 agrees at 7 bases. Germline V gene sequence: CDR1 WNHNN, CDR2 SYGVQD (reference sequence). With V trimmed by 6 bases and J by 6 bases, 8 bases remained unmatched. The CDR3 has 15 residues.

The chain recombines TRBV5-3 with TRBJ1-5; D might be TRBD1 (5 bases). TRBV5-3 is noted as an ORF with a role that remains uncertain. The CDR3 has 18 amino acids. V was trimmed by 6 bases and J by 0 bases, leaving 22 bases between them. CDR3 nucleotide sequence: TGTGCCAGAAAGATTCTCGGGGGGGAGACCTTTAGCAATCAGCCCCAGCATTTT. Translation gives CARKILGGETFSNQPQHF.

The V and J genes are TRBV7-3 and TRBJ1-2; D unclear. This CDR3 has 13 residues. The germline V gene encodes CDR1 SGHTA and CDR2 FQGTGA. V gave up 5 bases and J gave up 2 bases, with 9 bases separating them. The chain's CDR3 is CASSPDRNYGYTF. The CDR3, as DNA: TGTGCCAGCAGCCCGGACCGAAACTATGGCTACACCTTC.

The chain combines TRBV3-1 (or the pseudogene TRBV3-2) with TRBJ1-2, with a weak D call TRBD1 (5 bases). Germline V gives CDR1 LGHDT, CDR2 YNNKEL (reference sequence). This CDR3 spans 16 amino acids. Trimming left V 4 bases short and J 5 bases short, with 20 bases between. The CDR3 loop reads CASSPPFGTPGYGYTF. The CDR3 nucleotides read TGTGCCAGCAGCCCCCCTTTCGGGACCCCAGGGTATGGCTACACCTTC.

The chain carries TRBV6-2 or TRBV6-3 and TRBJ2-3; possible D gene TRBD1, 5 bases. The ends were cut back, 6 bases at V and 0 bases at J, with 10 bases in the middle. CDR3 length: 14 residues. Germline-derived CDR1 and CDR2 are MNHEY and SVGEGT. CDR3 residues: CASSSGASTDTQYF. DNA of the CDR3: TGTGCCAGCAGCTCTGGGGCTAGCACAGATACGCAGTATTTT.

J is TRBJ2-7 and V is TRBV2, with D hard to call. This CDR3 spans 13 amino acids. The germline V and J ends were trimmed by 2 bases and 5 bases, with 10 bases remaining between them. Germline lookup yields CDR1 SNHLY and CDR2 FYNNEI. The chain's CDR3 is CASSELARDEQYF. For the CDR3, the DNA is TGTGCCAGCAGTGAATTGGCGCGAGACGAGCAGTACTTC.